This T cell receptor beta chain appears in the sequencing data of a study of blood T cell repertoires in COVID-19. Study summary: Both acute and convalescent COVID-19 samples were obtained from the United States, Italy and Spain. T cells, B-cell-depleted T cells, or PBMCs supplied cDNA or gDNA.

In the authors' workflow: Amplification with reference gene primers provided the estimates of nucleated cell counts. Clones were read by immunoSEQ multiplex PCR, and TCRdb kept only the in-frame ones, dropping some. V and J calls and clone size are as listed in that table; D and trimming were resolved from the DNA. The table lists around 140,000 clones, approximately 88% of them singletons. The length of the CDR3 is 14 residues. Trimming shortened V by 4 bases and J by 4 bases, and 10 bases separated the two germline ends. The germline V gene encodes CDR1 SGHAT and CDR2 FQNNGV. The chain couples TRBV11-2 to TRBJ2-2; a possible D gene is TRBD1 (6 bases). This clonotype was obtained from a human donor in a cohort sampled during active COVID-19. The sequenced sample consisted of peripheral blood. CDR3 amino acids: CASSSLQGTGELFF. The CDR3 DNA sequence: TGTGCCAGCAGCTCTTTACAGGGCACCGGGGAGCTGTTTTTT. The full variable domain, completed using reference TRBV11-2 and TRBJ2-2, is EAGVAQSPRYKIIEKRQSVAFWCNPISGHATLYWYQQILGQGPKLLIQFQNNGVVDDSQLPKDRFSAERLKGVDSTLKIQPAKLEDSAVYLCASSSLQGTGELFFGEGSRLTVL.